The rows below give T cell receptor beta chains drawn from one sample of a study of CD8 T cells in ankylosing spondylitis. TCRdb ran MiXCR on the 5' RACE reads and lists one entry per CDR3 protein. The sample records some 840,000 distinct CDR3 sequences, about 10% being singletons. The sequenced material came from blood, either unsorted or a sorted T cell fraction (not recorded which). These receptor sequences come from a male donor with ankylosing spondylitis. The CDR3 runs from the conserved cysteine through the conserved F or W. The D gene is left open where the match is weak. A clone size is listed for some rows: how often the clone was seen (once, few, many), or a class if it is expanded.

CDR3 protein: CASSPGPKDEQYF
CDR3 DNA: TGTGCCAGCAGCCCCGGACCTAAGGACGAGCAGTACTTC
clone size: .
J gene: TRBJ2-7
V gene: TRBV9
D gene: .

CDR3 protein: CASSYWVNEQFF
CDR3 DNA: TGTGCCAGCAGTTACTGGGTAAATGAGCAGTTCTTC
clone size: few
J gene: TRBJ2-1
V gene: TRBV12-3/TRBV12-4
D gene: .

CDR3 protein: CAWSRIGANQPQHF
CDR3 DNA: TGTGCCTGGAGTCGAATAGGGGCAAATCAGCCCCAGCATTTT
clone size: few
J gene: TRBJ1-5
V gene: TRBV30
D gene: .

CDR3 protein: CSASRTIGAGELFF
CDR3 DNA: TGCAGTGCTAGTCGGACTATCGGGGCCGGGGAGCTGTTTTTT
clone size: few
J gene: TRBJ2-2
V gene: TRBV20-1
D gene: .

CDR3 protein: CASSVQGFTDTQYF
CDR3 DNA: TGTGCCAGCAGCGTACAGGGTTTCACAGATACGCAGTATTTT
clone size: few
J gene: TRBJ2-3
V gene: TRBV11-3
D gene: .

CDR3 protein: CASGPKGFSNTIYF
CDR3 DNA: TGTGCCAGCGGGCCGAAGGGGTTTAGCAACACCATATATTTT
clone size: few
J gene: TRBJ1-3
V gene: TRBV7-2
D gene: .

CDR3 protein: CASITGGLPYEQYF
CDR3 DNA: TGTGCCAGCATCACGGGGGGGCTTCCCTACGAGCAGTACTTC
clone size: .
J gene: TRBJ2-7
V gene: TRBV6-1
D gene: TRBD2

CDR3 protein: CATSKQGANEQFF
CDR3 DNA: TGTGCCACCAGTAAACAGGGGGCTAATGAGCAGTTCTTC
clone size: few
J gene: TRBJ2-1
V gene: TRBV24-1
D gene: TRBD1

CDR3 protein: CSAGGQGSNYGYTF
CDR3 DNA: TGCAGTGCTGGGGGACAGGGTTCAAACTATGGCTACACCTTC
clone size: few
J gene: TRBJ1-2
V gene: TRBV20-1
D gene: TRBD1

CDR3 protein: CASSLGRTSGGRETQYF
CDR3 DNA: TGTGCCAGCAGCTTAGGAAGGACTAGCGGGGGCCGGGAGACGCAGTATTTT
clone size: .
J gene: TRBJ2-3
V gene: TRBV11-3
D gene: TRBD2

CDR3 protein: CASSQDGTGGTDTQYF
CDR3 DNA: TGTGCCAGCAGCCAAGATGGGACAGGGGGCACAGATACGCAGTATTTT
clone size: few
J gene: TRBJ2-3
V gene: TRBV4-2
D gene: TRBD1

CDR3 protein: CSALGATGELFF
CDR3 DNA: TGCAGTGCGCTGGGGGCCACCGGGGAGCTGTTTTTT
clone size: few
J gene: TRBJ2-2
V gene: TRBV20-1
D gene: .

CDR3 protein: CASSFDNEKLFF
CDR3 DNA: TGCGCCAGCAGCTTCGATAATGAAAAACTGTTTTTT
clone size: many
J gene: TRBJ1-4
V gene: TRBV5-1
D gene: .

CDR3 protein: CASSFRWPDTDTQYF
CDR3 DNA: TGTGCCAGCAGTTTCCGCTGGCCCGATACAGATACGCAGTATTTT
clone size: .
J gene: TRBJ2-3
V gene: TRBV27
D gene: .

CDR3 protein: CASSGASGQGIQYF
CDR3 DNA: TGCGCCAGCAGTGGCGCGTCAGGACAAGGGATTCAGTACTTC
clone size: few
J gene: TRBJ2-4
V gene: TRBV10-2
D gene: .

CDR3 protein: CASSLYPRTGIYNEQFF
CDR3 DNA: TGTGCCAGCAGCTTATATCCTCGCACAGGGATCTACAATGAGCAGTTCTTC
clone size: few
J gene: TRBJ2-1
V gene: TRBV11-1
D gene: .

CDR3 protein: CATSRSLRTTFPSLADTQYF
CDR3 DNA: TGTGCCACCAGCAGATCCCTACGGACTACCTTCCCCTCACTTGCAGATACGCAGTATTTT
clone size: few
J gene: TRBJ2-3
V gene: TRBV15
D gene: .

CDR3 protein: CASINSFGAEAFF
CDR3 DNA: TGTGCCAGCATCAACAGCTTCGGGGCTGAAGCTTTCTTT
clone size: few
J gene: TRBJ1-1
V gene: TRBV12-3/TRBV12-4
D gene: .

CDR3 protein: CASSLGASASTDTQYF
CDR3 DNA: TGCGCCAGCAGCTTGGGGGCTTCAGCTAGCACAGATACGCAGTATTTT
clone size: many
J gene: TRBJ2-3
V gene: TRBV5-1
D gene: .

CDR3 protein: CSVKGLAGDNEQFF
CDR3 DNA: TGCAGCGTTAAGGGACTAGCGGGAGACAATGAGCAGTTCTTC
clone size: few
J gene: TRBJ2-1
V gene: TRBV29-1
D gene: TRBD2

CDR3 protein: CASSLAGGGPGLANEQFF
CDR3 DNA: TGCGCCAGCAGCTTGGCCGGAGGGGGCCCGGGACTAGCCAATGAGCAGTTCTTC
clone size: .
J gene: TRBJ2-1
V gene: TRBV5-1
D gene: TRBD2

CDR3 protein: CASSYTTRGTRETQYF
CDR3 DNA: TGTGCCAGCAGCTACACAACCCGGGGAACCAGAGAGACCCAGTACTTC
clone size: .
J gene: TRBJ2-5
V gene: TRBV7-9
D gene: .

CDR3 protein: CASSLEMGQLANYGYTF
CDR3 DNA: TGCGCCAGCAGCCTTGAAATGGGACAGCTCGCTAACTATGGCTACACCTTC
clone size: few
J gene: TRBJ1-2
V gene: TRBV5-1
D gene: TRBD1

CDR3 protein: CASSLQQATNEKLFF
CDR3 DNA: TGTGCCAGCAGTCTGCAGCAGGCAACTAATGAAAAACTGTTTTTT
clone size: few
J gene: TRBJ1-4
V gene: TRBV12-3/TRBV12-4
D gene: .

CDR3 protein: CASSSRTGAGNIQYF
CDR3 DNA: TGCGCCAGCAGCTCACGGACAGGGGCGGGAAACATTCAGTACTTC
clone size: few
J gene: TRBJ2-4
V gene: TRBV5-1
D gene: TRBD1

CDR3 protein: CSARDGATISYEQYF
CDR3 DNA: TGCAGTGCTAGAGATGGGGCCACGATCTCCTACGAGCAGTACTTC
clone size: .
J gene: TRBJ2-7
V gene: TRBV20-1
D gene: .

CDR3 protein: CSVRDLRSGNEQFF
CDR3 DNA: TGCAGTGTTCGGGACCTTCGGAGTGGGAATGAGCAGTTCTTC
clone size: .
J gene: TRBJ2-1
V gene: TRBV20-1
D gene: .

CDR3 protein: CASSQESLGLAGYDTQYF
CDR3 DNA: TGCGCCAGCAGCCAGGAAAGCTTGGGACTAGCGGGATACGATACGCAGTATTTT
clone size: few
J gene: TRBJ2-3
V gene: TRBV4-3
D gene: TRBD2

CDR3 protein: CSARQLWGSNQPQHF
CDR3 DNA: TGCAGTGCTAGGCAGTTGTGGGGGAGCAATCAGCCCCAGCATTTT
clone size: .
J gene: TRBJ1-5
V gene: TRBV20-1
D gene: .

CDR3 protein: CAISAGQGYAYGYTF
CDR3 DNA: TGTGCCATCAGTGCGGGACAGGGGTACGCCTATGGCTACACCTTC
clone size: many
J gene: TRBJ1-2
V gene: TRBV10-3
D gene: TRBD1

CDR3 protein: CASSQENSGANVLTF
CDR3 DNA: TGCGCCAGCAGCCAAGAAAACTCTGGGGCCAACGTCCTGACTTTC
clone size: many
J gene: TRBJ2-6
V gene: TRBV4-3
D gene: .

CDR3 protein: CASSWRLAKNIQYF
CDR3 DNA: TGTGCCAGCAGTTGGCGCCTAGCCAAAAACATTCAGTACTTC
clone size: many
J gene: TRBJ2-4
V gene: TRBV12-3/TRBV12-4
D gene: .

CDR3 protein: CATSDPRDGEVYGYTF
CDR3 DNA: TGTGCCACCAGTGACCCTAGGGACGGTGAAGTCTATGGCTACACCTTC
clone size: few
J gene: TRBJ1-2
V gene: TRBV24-1
D gene: .

CDR3 protein: CASSLATQSQYTGELFF
CDR3 DNA: TGTGCCAGCAGCTTAGCGACTCAGTCACAGTACACCGGGGAGCTGTTTTTT
clone size: .
J gene: TRBJ2-2
V gene: TRBV7-9
D gene: .

CDR3 protein: CASSSDRVHYEQYF
CDR3 DNA: TGTGCCAGCAGCTCGGACAGGGTACACTACGAGCAGTACTTC
clone size: few
J gene: TRBJ2-7
V gene: TRBV7-2
D gene: TRBD1

CDR3 protein: CASSPTAVAGGRDTQYF
CDR3 DNA: TGTGCCAGCAGCCCGACTGCGGTAGCGGGAGGAAGAGATACGCAGTATTTT
clone size: .
J gene: TRBJ2-3
V gene: TRBV11-2
D gene: TRBD2

CDR3 protein: CSAFSGVIVTQYF
CDR3 DNA: TGCAGTGCTTTTAGCGGGGTAATCGTTACGCAGTATTTT
clone size: many
J gene: TRBJ2-3
V gene: TRBV20-1
D gene: TRBD2

CDR3 protein: CASSPVSGGYNEQFF
CDR3 DNA: TGTGCCAGCAGCCCAGTGAGCGGGGGGTACAATGAGCAGTTCTTC
clone size: .
J gene: TRBJ2-1
V gene: TRBV7-8
D gene: TRBD2

CDR3 protein: CASSLGSGGANEQFF
CDR3 DNA: TGTGCCAGCAGCCTGGGGAGCGGGGGGGCGAATGAGCAGTTCTTC
clone size: .
J gene: TRBJ2-1
V gene: TRBV7-3
D gene: TRBD2

CDR3 protein: CASLTGANYGYTF
CDR3 DNA: TGTGCCAGCCTAACAGGGGCTAACTATGGCTACACCTTC
clone size: few
J gene: TRBJ1-2
V gene: TRBV12-3/TRBV12-4
D gene: TRBD1

CDR3 protein: CASSRTSGGNYNEQFF
CDR3 DNA: TGTGCCAGTAGTAGAACTAGCGGGGGGAATTACAATGAGCAGTTCTTC
clone size: few
J gene: TRBJ2-1
V gene: TRBV19
D gene: TRBD2

CDR3 protein: CASSPRMTNTEAFF
CDR3 DNA: TGTGCCAGCAGCCCCCGAATGACGAACACTGAAGCTTTCTTT
clone size: .
J gene: TRBJ1-1
V gene: TRBV7-2
D gene: .

CDR3 protein: CASSLVGTGPYNEQFF
CDR3 DNA: TGTGCCAGCAGCTTAGTGGGGACAGGGCCCTACAATGAGCAGTTCTTC
clone size: many
J gene: TRBJ2-1
V gene: TRBV7-2
D gene: TRBD1

CDR3 protein: CASSLIRQVGGTQYF
CDR3 DNA: TGTGCCAGCAGCTTAATAAGGCAGGTGGGCGGTACGCAGTATTTT
clone size: .
J gene: TRBJ2-3
V gene: TRBV7-2
D gene: .

CDR3 protein: CASSRAGGSGTGELFF
CDR3 DNA: TGTGCCAGCAGCAGGGCTGGGGGCTCAGGTACCGGGGAGCTGTTTTTT
clone size: few
J gene: TRBJ2-2
V gene: TRBV5-6
D gene: .

CDR3 protein: CASTLGTPNTGELFF
CDR3 DNA: TGTGCCAGCACCCTAGGGACACCGAACACCGGGGAGCTGTTTTTT
clone size: .
J gene: TRBJ2-2
V gene: TRBV28
D gene: .

CDR3 protein: CSARTASNQPQHF
CDR3 DNA: TGCAGCGCTAGGACAGCAAGCAATCAGCCCCAGCATTTT
clone size: many
J gene: TRBJ1-5
V gene: TRBV29-1
D gene: .

CDR3 protein: CSAKGGRSSYEQYF
CDR3 DNA: TGCAGTGCTAAGGGCGGGAGGAGCTCCTACGAGCAGTACTTC
clone size: few
J gene: TRBJ2-7
V gene: TRBV20-1
D gene: TRBD2

CDR3 protein: CASSPDSGTYTGELFF
CDR3 DNA: TGTGCCAGCAGCCCTGATTCCGGGACCTACACCGGGGAGCTGTTTTTT
clone size: few
J gene: TRBJ2-2
V gene: TRBV7-3
D gene: .

CDR3 protein: CASSYSGVEAFF
CDR3 DNA: TGTGCCAGCAGTTACTCGGGGGTAGAAGCTTTCTTT
clone size: few
J gene: TRBJ1-1
V gene: TRBV6-5
D gene: .

CDR3 protein: CASSQDRRGGNGYTF
CDR3 DNA: TGCGCCAGCAGCCAAGATCGGAGAGGGGGCAATGGCTACACCTTC
clone size: .
J gene: TRBJ1-2
V gene: TRBV4-1
D gene: TRBD1

CDR3 protein: CASGLSGTGGYEQYF
CDR3 DNA: TGCGCCAGCGGTCTATCCGGGACAGGGGGCTACGAGCAGTACTTC
clone size: few
J gene: TRBJ2-7
V gene: TRBV5-1
D gene: TRBD1

CDR3 protein: CASKGDTDSYNEQFF
CDR3 DNA: TGTGCCAGCAAAGGCGACACCGACTCCTACAATGAGCAGTTCTTC
clone size: .
J gene: TRBJ2-1
V gene: TRBV12-3/TRBV12-4
D gene: .

CDR3 protein: CASSTGTGGASEAFF
CDR3 DNA: TGTGCCAGCAGCACCGGGACAGGGGGCGCTTCTGAAGCTTTCTTT
clone size: .
J gene: TRBJ1-1
V gene: TRBV7-6
D gene: TRBD1

CDR3 protein: CSARTGLSYEQYF
CDR3 DNA: TGCAGCGCTAGGACAGGGCTTTCCTACGAGCAGTACTTC
clone size: few
J gene: TRBJ2-7
V gene: TRBV29-1
D gene: TRBD1